Shown below are 18 T cell receptor beta chains from a single sample sequenced in a study of blood T cells in healthy people across ages (dated by TCRdb to about 2015). The library was built by means of 5' RACE. Sequencer: Illumina HiSeq 2500. A second PCR of 7 to 11 cycles was performed with a sample-barcoded 5' primer and a J-beta primer mix. Starting from the raw public reads, TCRdb applied fastp trimming at Q25, assembled clones with MiXCR and retained in-frame beta chains. Rows with one shared CDR3 protein collapse into an entry with the most common genes and DNA. This sample comprises approximately 670,000 distinct CDR3 sequences, 40% to 45% of them detected only once. Approximately 29% of the sample is held by the ten biggest clonotypes. Sequenced input: blood. The source is an elderly man in good health.

This clonotype showed up just a few times. This rearrangement joins TRBV15 to TRBJ2-5; D unclear. Per the germline V gene, CDR1 is LNHNV and CDR2 is YYDKDF (reference sequence). The CDR3 has 13 residues. Trimming stripped 2 bases from V and 1 base from J, with 5 bases between. The CDR3 loop reads CATSRSFQETQYF. CDR3 in DNA: TGTGCCACCAGCAGAAGTTTCCAAGAGACCCAGTACTTC. The whole variable domain, filled in from reference TRBV15 and TRBJ2-5, reads DAMVIQNPRYQVTQFGKPVTLSCSQTLNHNVMYWYQQKSSQAPKLLFHYYDKDFNNEADTPDNFQSRRPNTSFCFLDIRSPGLGDTAMYLCATSRSFQETQYFGPGTRLLVL.

The chain recombines TRBV29-1 with TRBJ2-5; possible D gene TRBD1, 6 bases. The end of the DNA fits TRBJ2-7 better, so the J call may be wrong. CDR1 and CDR2 from the germline V gene are SQVTM and ANQGSEA. The CDR3 has 13 amino acids. The DNA of the CDR3 is TGCAGCGTTGCAGGGGCGACGGGCTACGAGCAGTACTTC. This translates into CSVAGATGYEQYF.

The DNA of the CDR3 is TGTGCCAGCAGCCAAGAACTATCGGGGTTTGCAGATACGCAGTATTTT. It specifies CASSQELSGFADTQYF. The chain has TRBV14 and TRBJ2-3; tentative D call: TRBD2 (5 bases). Germline values: CDR1 SGHDN, CDR2 FVKESK. The V end was cut by 0 bases, the J end by 4 bases, with 14 bases between. The CDR3 spans 16 residues.

This clonotype came up a few times. CDR3 sequence (DNA): TGCGCCAGCAGCCTCGGCCAGGGAGGGGGGTATGGCTACACCTTC. Translated, it gives CASSLGQGGGYGYTF. The rearrangement joins TRBV5-1 to TRBJ1-2, with D possibly being TRBD1 (6 bases). This CDR3 is built from 15 residues. V dropped 4 bases and J dropped 5 bases, with 18 bases sitting between them. Germline V gene data show CDR1 as SGHRS and CDR2 as YFSETQ.

The rearrangement uses TRBV10-3 and TRBJ2-7; possibly TRBD2 for D (5 bases). The germline V and J ends were trimmed by 0 bases and 3 bases, with 9 bases remaining between them. Germline loops: CDR1 ENHRY, CDR2 SYGVKD. The CDR3 loop spans 14 amino acids. CDR3 nucleotides: TGTGCCATCAGTGAGTCCTCTCGGGGCTACGAGCAGTACTTC. It translates to CAISESSRGYEQYF.

The chain links TRBV20-1 to TRBJ2-7, with 11 bases fitting TRBD2. Germline CDR1 DFQATT, CDR2 SNEGSKA (reference sequence). V dropped 1 base and J dropped 2; count of bases not matched to a gene: 7. The CDR3 runs 16 residues. The CDR3 DNA follows: TGCAGTGCTAGAGGAGGGACTAGCGGCGCAACCTACGAGCAGTACTTC. Amino acids: CSARGGTSGATYEQYF.

This clonotype was counted only a few times. The genes are TRBV7-2 and TRBJ2-1; 12 bases are shared with TRBD2. CDR3 length: 17 residues. From germline, CDR1 is SGHTA and CDR2 FQGNSA. V shed 0 bases and J 6 bases; nucleotides not matched to a gene: 6. CDR3 in amino acids: CASSLAQLAGGGNEQFF. CDR3 DNA sequence: TGTGCCAGCAGCTTAGCGCAACTAGCGGGAGGTGGCAATGAGCAGTTCTTC.

There are a few counts of this clonotype. This chain connects TRBV7-2 to TRBJ1-1, with D possibly matching TRBD1 (6 bases). The V gene lost 5 bases and the J gene lost 3 bases, with 28 bases spanning the gap. CDR1 SGHTA and CDR2 FQGNSA come from the germline V gene. This CDR3 comprises 19 residues. The CDR3 loop reads CASSPYRGGRFFGDTEAFF. Here the CDR3 DNA reads TGTGCCAGCAGCCCCTATCGCGGGGGGCGCTTTTTCGGGGACACTGAAGCTTTCTTT.

This clonotype was counted only a few times. The CDR3 loop is CASSLPDRSIGQYF. The CDR3 bases are TGTGCCAGCAGTTTGCCAGACAGGTCGATCGGGCAGTACTTC. V and J are TRBV6-2 or TRBV6-3 and TRBJ2-7; D is possibly TRBD1 (6 bases). V was pared by 4 bases and J by 9 bases, with 19 bases between. Germline loops: CDR1 MNHEY, CDR2 SVGEGT. The CDR3 is made up of 14 amino acids.

The gene calls are TRBV7-9 and TRBJ2-3; D not certain. Germline CDR1 SEHNR, CDR2 FQNEAQ (reference sequence). The V and J ends lost 1 base and 6 bases respectively, with 5 bases between them. This CDR3 contains 12 residues. CDR3 protein: CASSLDSDTQYF. In DNA form, the CDR3 reads TGTGCCAGCAGCTTAGATAGTGATACGCAGTATTTT.

This clonotype was seen repeatedly, ten times or more. The chain links TRBV4-3 to TRBJ2-1; perhaps TRBD1 as D (5 bases). V lost 0 bases and J lost 9, with 15 bases in between. The CDR3 is 15 residues long. Germline V gene sequence: CDR1 LGHNA, CDR2 YSLEER. The CDR3 nucleotides read TGCGCCAGCAGCCAAGAAGGGTCAGGGCCCGGTGAGCAGTTCTTC. It yields the protein CASSQEGSGPGEQFF.

As regards this clonotype: At one end, the junction sequence differs from germline, possibly due to a read error. The CDR3 spells CASSQPGQTSEIAKNIRYF. Written as DNA, the CDR3 is TGTGCCAGCAGTCAACCGGGACAGACTAGCGAGATAGCCAAAAACATTCGGTACTTC. The chain couples TRBV28 to TRBJ2-4, with D perhaps TRBD2 (8 bases). This CDR3 has 19 residues. Germline loops: CDR1 MDHEN, CDR2 SYDVKM.

This clonotype showed up just a few times. The chain couples TRBV13 to TRBJ1-2; 11 bases match TRBD1. The germline V gene has CDR1 PRHDT and CDR2 FYEKMQ (reference sequence). The CDR3 runs to 14 residues. With 4 bases clipped from V and 7 bases from J, the junction kept 5 bases outside the gene matches. CDR3 residues: CASSSGQGVIGYTF. As DNA, the CDR3 is TGTGCCAGCAGCTCGGGACAGGGGGTTATTGGCTACACCTTC.

This clonotype was observed a single time. The chain combines TRBV7-2 with TRBJ1-1; no clear D. Trimming shortened V by 8 bases and J by 0 bases, and 16 bases separated the two germline ends. Germline lookup yields CDR1 SGHTA and CDR2 FQGNSA. The CDR3 runs to 15 residues. The CDR3 coding sequence is TGTGCCAGCCGCTCAGATAGGCAGCTGAACACTGAAGCTTTCTTT. This gives the protein CASRSDRQLNTEAFF.

The gene calls are TRBV20-1 and TRBJ2-1, with TRBD2 identical over 11 bases. V lost 6 bases, J lost 8 bases, and 12 bases stayed unmatched. This CDR3 region has 15 residues. Germline lookup yields CDR1 DFQATT and CDR2 SNEGSKA (reference sequence). In DNA form, the CDR3 reads TGCAGTGCGAGACCCGGGACTAGCGGTAACGATGAGCAGTTCTTC. Translated, it gives CSARPGTSGNDEQFF.

The rearrangement uses TRBV20-1 and TRBJ1-5; 9 bases map to TRBD1. V lost 6 bases, J lost 1 base, and 16 bases stayed unmatched. The CDR3 has 18 amino acids. CDR1 and CDR2 (germline): DFQATT, SNEGSKA (reference sequence). The CDR3 region is CSAHLPTGGRQSNQPQHF. The CDR3, as DNA: TGCAGTGCCCACCTTCCGACAGGGGGGCGCCAAAGCAATCAGCCCCAGCATTTT.

The genes are TRBV19 and TRBJ2-4; perhaps TRBD2 as D (5 bases). The DNA end is more similar to TRBJ2-7, so the J call may be wrong. CDR3 length: 12 amino acids. Per the germline V gene, CDR1 is LNHDA and CDR2 is SQIVND (reference sequence). CDR3 in DNA: TGTGCCAGTAGTATAGGACGGGGCGAGCAGTACTTC. Translation gives CASSIGRGEQYF.

This clonotype was seen a few times. V gene TRBV2 combines with J gene TRBJ2-7; TRBD1 might be the D (6 bases). V lost 4 bases, J lost 9 bases, and 16 bases lay in between. Per germline, CDR1 SNHLY and CDR2 FYNNEI. This CDR3 has 13 residues. CDR3 sequence reads: CASSAVMVRGQYF. CDR3 in DNA: TGTGCCAGCAGTGCCGTGATGGTCAGGGGGCAGTACTTC.